This T cell receptor beta chain originates from a study of T cells in Graves' hyperthyroidism and ophthalmopathy. Study results and caveats: Peripheral blood also featured most of the thyroid clonotypes expanded above 0.001. A model built on 13 V-J features separated ophthalmopathy from stable hyperthyroidism.

There were TCR beta CDR3 regions amplified from RNA transcripts. The HTBI primer set served for first-round RT-PCR of the TCR CDR3. Using its own MiXCR run on the multiplex PCR reads, TCRdb lists one record per CDR3 protein. The sample yields 270,000 or so distinct CDR3 sequences, roughly 15% seen once. This clonotype was seen at least ten times. What it binds is not known. The CDR3 totals 13 residues. Germline V gene data show CDR1 as KGHSH and CDR2 as LQKENI. Trimming at V came to 2 bases and at J to 11 bases, leaving 2 bases not matched to a gene. Newly diagnosed patients aged 18 to 65 had hyperthyroidism of under 2 months' duration.

The specimen sequenced was blood. The TCR sequence derives from a woman between 45 and 65 years old with Graves' hyperthyroidism that later progressed to Graves' ophthalmopathy. The J gene is TRBJ2-7, the V gene TRBV18, with 14 bases matching TRBD2. DNA for the CDR3: TGTGCCAGCTCACCAGGGACTAGCGGGAGAGAGTACTTC. Amino acids: CASSPGTSGREYF. Drawing the rest from reference TRBV18 and TRBJ2-7, the complete variable domain is NAGVMQNPRHLVRRRGQEARLRCSPMKGHSHVYWYRQLPEEGLKFMVYLQKENIIDESGMPKERFSAEFPKEGPSILRIQQVVRGDSAAYFCASSPGTSGREYFGPGTRLTVT.